The 23 T cell receptor beta chains presented below share a single source sample, sequenced in a study of blood T cell repertoires in COVID-19. TCRdb's table, derived via immunoSEQ multiplex PCR, lists solely in-frame clones and lacks some. The sample has roughly 250,000 clones; around 86% are singletons. The sample consisted of peripheral blood. These receptors all come from a woman in her fifties or sixties with active or convalescent COVID-19.

The chain joins TRBV2 to TRBJ2-2; 9 bases line up with TRBD2. Trimming took 6 bases from V and 1 from J; bases not matched to a gene: 3. Germline loops: CDR1 SNHLY, CDR2 FYNNEI. The CDR3 sequence is 15 residues long. CDR3 region: CASRETSGNTGELFF. CDR3 DNA sequence: TGTGCCAGCAGGGAGACTAGCGGGAACACCGGGGAGCTGTTTTTT. The full variable domain, rest sourced from reference TRBV2 and TRBJ2-2, is EPEVTQTPSHQVTQMGQEVILRCVPISNHLYFYWYRQILGQKVEFLVSFYNNEISEKSEIFDDQFSVERPDGSNFTLKIRSTKLEDSAMYFCASRETSGNTGELFFGEGSRLTVL.

This sequence joins TRBV10-2 and TRBJ2-7; D is ambiguous. The V end lost 4 bases, the J end lost 2 bases, and 18 bases lay between the germline ends. The V gene's germline CDR1 is WSHSY and CDR2 SAAADI. This CDR3 is 16 amino acids long. The DNA for the CDR3 is TGCGCCAGCAGTGGCTACAGTCACCGACCCCCCTACGAGCAGTACTTC. Protein sequence: CASSGYSHRPPYEQYF.

J is TRBJ2-3 and V is TRBV11-3; TRBD1 might be the D (5 bases). The CDR3 is made up of 17 amino acids. Trimming stripped 1 base from V and 3 bases from J, with 17 bases between. From germline, CDR1 is SGHNT and CDR2 YENEEA. CDR3 sequence (DNA): TGTGCCAGCAGCTTAGGGAGCCCCAGGGTTTCAACAGATACGCAGTATTTT. This gives the protein CASSLGSPRVSTDTQYF.

The V and J genes are TRBV6-5 and TRBJ2-2, with D hard to call. V was clipped by 3 bases and J by 4 bases, with 9 bases between them. The V gene's germline CDR1 is MNHEY and CDR2 SVGAGI. This CDR3 region has 14 residues. CDR3 amino acids: CASSYTFSTGELFF. CDR3 DNA: TGTGCCAGCAGTTATACCTTTAGCACCGGGGAGCTGTTTTTT.

V usage is TRBV5-8 and J usage is TRBJ1-3, with 7 bases matching TRBD1. The germline V gene encodes CDR1 SGHTS and CDR2 YDEGEE. V lost 5 bases and J lost 0; bases outside the gene matches: 14. CDR3 length: 18 residues. Written as DNA, the CDR3 is TGTGCCAGCAGACTCGACAAACAGGGGCTAAGCTCTGGAAACACCATATATTTT. Amino acid sequence: CASRLDKQGLSSGNTIYF.

This clone was recorded once. This rearrangement joins TRBV19 to TRBJ2-7, with 8 bases aligning to TRBD1. The CDR3 totals 17 residues. Looked up from germline, CDR1 is LNHDA and CDR2 is SQIVND (reference sequence). V lost 4 bases to trimming and J lost 4 bases; unmatched junction nucleotides: 15. This chain's CDR3 is CASSTRAGAGGRYEQYF. CDR3 DNA sequence: TGTGCCAGTAGTACCCGAGCAGGGGCAGGGGGCAGGTACGAGCAGTACTTC.

The V and J genes are TRBV14 and TRBJ2-2; perhaps TRBD2 as D (5 bases). CDR1 SGHDN and CDR2 FVKESK come from the germline V gene. The CDR3 extends over 15 amino acids. The ends were cut back, 0 bases at V and 6 bases at J, with 11 bases in the middle. The CDR3 nucleotides are TGTGCCAGCAGCCAAGATCGGGGAATACCCGGGGAGCTGTTTTTT. Amino acid sequence: CASSQDRGIPGELFF. The full variable domain, its missing parts supplied by reference TRBV14 and TRBJ2-2, is EAGVTQFPSHSVIEKGQTVTLRCDPISGHDNLYWYRRVMGKEIKFLLHFVKESKQDESGMPNNRFLAERTGGTYSTLKVQPAELEDSGVYFCASSQDRGIPGELFFGEGSRLTVL.

The chain couples TRBV2 to TRBJ2-2, with 14 nucleotides matching TRBD2. The V gene end was trimmed by 8 bases and the J gene end by 1 base; junction bases not matched to a gene: 6. Germline values: CDR1 SNHLY, CDR2 FYNNEI. CDR3 length equals 17 residues. In nucleotides, the CDR3 is TGTGCCAGCGTTAGACTAGCGGGGGGGCAGAACACCGGGGAGCTGTTTTTT. Protein sequence: CASVRLAGGQNTGELFF.

The chain links TRBV6-2 or TRBV6-3 to TRBJ2-7; TRBD2 might be the D (5 bases). The ends were cut back, 6 bases at V and 0 bases at J, with 18 bases in the middle. The V gene's germline CDR1 is MNHEY and CDR2 SVGEGT. This CDR3 is 16 amino acids long. The CDR3: CASSDAGFYSSYEQYF. CDR3 sequence (DNA): TGTGCCAGCAGCGACGCGGGTTTCTACAGCTCCTACGAGCAGTACTTC.

The chain has TRBV6-5 and TRBJ1-6; D remains unclear. This CDR3 has 15 residues. The germline CDR1 and CDR2 sequences are MNHEY and SVGAGI. Trimming cost V 6 bases and J 2 bases, with 11 bases left between them. DNA for the CDR3: TGTGCCAGCAGAGTACGGGAGCCCTATAATTCACCCCTCCACTTT. Translating gives CASRVREPYNSPLHF.

This clone showed up just a few times. The chain links TRBV7-9 to TRBJ1-5; 7 bases map to TRBD1. V trimming: 7 bases; J trimming: 5 bases; junction bases outside the gene matches: 5. The germline V gene encodes CDR1 SEHNR and CDR2 FQNEAQ (reference sequence). CDR3 length: 13 amino acids. DNA of the CDR3: TGTGCCAGCAACGGACAGGCCGATCAGCCCCAGCATTTT. Protein sequence: CASNGQADQPQHF. The full variable domain, completed using reference TRBV7-9 and TRBJ1-5, is DTGVSQNPRHKITKRGQNVTFRCDPISEHNRLYWYRQTLGQGPEFLTYFQNEAQLEKSRLLSDRFSAERPKGSFSTLEIQRTEQGDSAMYLCASNGQADQPQHFGDGTRLSIL.

This chain joins TRBV7-2 and TRBJ1-2; D gene unclear. Germline CDR1 reads SGHTA; CDR2 reads FQGNSA. V was trimmed by 4 bases and J by 7 bases, leaving 13 bases between them. The CDR3 extends over 13 amino acids. DNA of the CDR3: TGTGCCAGCAGCTCGGCCGGAGTAGGTGGCTACACCTTC. This translates into CASSSAGVGGYTF.

The rearrangement uses TRBV11-2 and TRBJ2-7; 9 bases are a match to TRBD2. The V gene end was trimmed by 5 bases and the J gene end by 3 bases; junction bases not matched to a gene: 5. The CDR3 totals 14 residues. Germline lookup yields CDR1 SGHAT and CDR2 FQNNGV. This CDR3 is CASSLGLAHYEQYF. CDR3 coding DNA: TGTGCCAGCAGCCTTGGACTAGCGCACTACGAGCAGTACTTC. The full variable domain, its missing parts supplied by reference TRBV11-2 and TRBJ2-7, is EAGVAQSPRYKIIEKRQSVAFWCNPISGHATLYWYQQILGQGPKLLIQFQNNGVVDDSQLPKDRFSAERLKGVDSTLKIQPAKLEDSAVYLCASSLGLAHYEQYFGPGTRLTVT.

Details on this clone: Other DNA sequences from this sample encode an identical CDR3 as well. V usage is TRBV7-6 and J usage is TRBJ2-5, with TRBD2 matching over 8 bases. The CDR3 contains 15 residues. Trimming removed 4 bases from V and 1 base from J; junction bases left unmatched: 5. Per germline, CDR1 SGHVS and CDR2 FNYEAQ. The CDR3 sequence is CASSSLAGPQETQYF. CDR3 DNA: TGTGCCAGCAGCTCCCTAGCGGGTCCCCAAGAGACCCAGTACTTC. The entire variable domain, with the rest obtained from reference TRBV7-6 and TRBJ2-5, is as follows: GAGVSQSPRYKVTKRGQDVALRCDPISGHVSLYWYRQALGQGPEFLTYFNYEAQQDKSGLPNDRFSAERPEGSISTLTIQRTEQRDSAMYRCASSSLAGPQETQYFGPGTRLLVL.

The chain employs TRBV6-1 and TRBJ1-2; TRBD1 is a possible D gene (6 bases). V lost 0 bases and J lost 8, with 13 bases in between. From germline, CDR1 is MNHNS and CDR2 SASEGT. This CDR3 is 14 amino acids long. CDR3 nucleotides: TGTGCCAGCAGTGAAGCGCCAAACAGGGAGGGCTACACCTTC. Its translation is CASSEAPNREGYTF.

The chain has TRBV19 and TRBJ1-2; possibly TRBD1 for D (5 bases). In germline, CDR1 is LNHDA, CDR2 SQIVND (reference sequence). The ends were cut back, 3 bases at V and 6 bases at J, with 14 bases in the middle. The CDR3 consists of 14 residues. The CDR3 loop is CASSILARVNGYTF. The CDR3 bases are TGTGCCAGTAGTATCCTGGCCAGGGTAAATGGCTACACCTTC.

V is TRBV18 and J is TRBJ1-5; D gene ambiguous. Germline CDR1 KGHSH, CDR2 LQKENI. The V end was cut by 3 bases, the J end by 0 bases, with 9 bases between. The CDR3 covers 15 residues. CDR3 DNA: TGTGCCAGCTCACCGGCCGCCGATAGCAATCAGCCCCAGCATTTT. Amino acids: CASSPAADSNQPQHF.

This clone was detected only once. V gene TRBV5-1 combines with J gene TRBJ2-7; TRBD2 matches 9 bases. V shed 5 bases, J shed 5 bases, and the junction held 8 bases outside the gene matches. From germline, CDR1 is SGHRS and CDR2 YFSETQ. This CDR3 has 14 residues. The CDR3, as DNA: TGCGCCAGCAGTGCGGGGGGGTCCCACGACGAGCAGTACTTC. This encodes CASSAGGSHDEQYF. Filled out from reference TRBV5-1 and TRBJ2-7, the complete variable domain reads KAGVTQTPRYLIKTRGQQVTLSCSPISGHRSVSWYQQTPGQGLQFLFEYFSETQRNKGNFPGRFSGRQFSNSRSEMNVSTLELGDSALYLCASSAGGSHDEQYFGPGTRLTVT.

This clone was observed a few times. The J gene is TRBJ1-3, the V gene TRBV7-8; D uncertain. CDR3 length equals 15 residues. V was pared by 2 bases and J by 0 bases, with 8 bases between. Germline V CDR1 and CDR2: SGHVS, FQNEAQ. CDR3 DNA sequence: TGTGCCAGCAGCTTATTGTCCGGCTCTGGAAACACCATATATTTT. This sequence encodes CASSLLSGSGNTIYF.

The chain combines TRBV6-5 with TRBJ1-5, with D possibly TRBD1 on 5 matching bases. Germline CDR1 MNHEY, CDR2 SVGAGI. V was pared by 2 bases and J by 1 base, with 6 bases between. The CDR3 covers 14 residues. In DNA form, the CDR3 reads TGTGCCAGCAGTTACGACAGCAGCAATCAGCCCCAGCATTTT. Amino acids: CASSYDSSNQPQHF.

The rearrangement uses TRBV9 and TRBJ1-1; D is perhaps TRBD1 (6 bases). The V gene lost 6 bases and the J gene lost 1 base, with 16 bases spanning the gap. The CDR3 has 15 residues. Germline CDR1 SGDLS, CDR2 YYNGEE. The DNA for the CDR3 is TGTGCCAGCACCTACGGGATAGGGGGGAACACTGAAGCTTTCTTT. Translation gives CASTYGIGGNTEAFF.

The CDR3 here is CASSPGTSGGFKETQYF. The CDR3 DNA follows: TGTGCCAGTAGTCCAGGGACTAGCGGGGGGTTCAAAGAGACCCAGTACTTC. The V gene is TRBV19, the J gene TRBJ2-5, with 15 bases fitting TRBD2. V trimming: 5 bases; J trimming: 3 bases; junction bases outside the gene matches: 7. This CDR3 has 17 residues. Germline-derived CDR1 and CDR2 are LNHDA and SQIVND (reference sequence). Variable domain in full (rest from reference TRBV19 and TRBJ2-5): DGGITQSPKYLFRKEGQNVTLSCEQNLNHDAMYWYRQDPGQGLRLIYYSQIVNDFQKGDIAEGYSVSREKKESFPLTVTSAQKNPTAFYLCASSPGTSGGFKETQYFGPGTRLLVL.

This chain links TRBV21-1 with TRBJ1-6. TRBV21-1 is an annotated pseudogene. This CDR3 is 14 amino acids long. The CDR3 DNA follows: TGTGCCAGCAGCAAAGCCGGACTTGATTCACCCCTCCACTTT. Translating it yields CASSKAGLDSPLHF.